These 26 T cell receptor beta chains originate from one sample sequenced in a study of T cell responses to AZD1222 COVID-19 vaccine. This table comes from immunoSEQ multiplex PCR, and its TCRdb copy is limited to in-frame clones, with some not included. The sample contains some 110,000 clones, about 85% of which appear only once. The source was peripheral blood, collected on day 0 of AZD1222 vaccination. These receptors were taken from an adult in good health.

The chain's CDR3 is CASSFQGAREQYF. CDR3 nucleotides: TGTGCCAGCAGCTTCCAGGGGGCCCGCGAGCAGTACTTC. This rearrangement joins TRBV5-5 to TRBJ2-7, with 8 bases that match TRBD1. J gave up 6 bases and V 2 bases, and 4 bases lay outside the gene matches. The CDR3 runs 13 residues. Germline CDR1 and CDR2: SGHKS and YYEKEE (reference sequence).

DNA of the CDR3: TGTGCCAGCAGCGTAGATAGCGGGGGCCATGGGGATGAGCAGTTCTTC. This sequence encodes CASSVDSGGHGDEQFF. The chain links TRBV9 to TRBJ2-1; 9 bases fit TRBD2. The CDR3 covers 16 residues. The V gene's germline CDR1 is SGDLS and CDR2 YYNGEE. Germline trimming cut 0 bases from V and 8 bases from J; bases unmatched to any gene: 9.

This chain connects TRBV5-4 to TRBJ1-4; D is unclear. V was clipped by 0 bases and J by 1 base, with 4 bases between them. Germline values: CDR1 SGHNT, CDR2 YYREEE (reference sequence). The CDR3 consists of 14 residues. The CDR3: CASSLEITNEKLFF. Written as DNA, the CDR3 is TGTGCCAGCAGCTTGGAGATAACTAATGAAAAACTGTTTTTT.

Only a few counts were recorded for this clone. The chain joins TRBV28 to TRBJ1-4; D remains unclear. Germline V gives CDR1 MDHEN, CDR2 SYDVKM. Trimming cost V 6 bases and J 10 bases, with 12 bases left between them. This CDR3 spans 12 amino acids. Here the CDR3 reads CASRAEPVKLFF. CDR3 DNA: TGTGCCAGCAGGGCAGAGCCGGTAAAACTGTTTTTT.

CDR3 DNA: TGTGCCAGCAGCTTCCGACTAGCGGTCACCTCCTACAATGAGCAGTTCTTC. Protein sequence: CASSFRLAVTSYNEQFF. The rearrangement links TRBV11-2 to TRBJ2-1; 9 bases match TRBD2. Germline values: CDR1 SGHAT, CDR2 FQNNGV. Losses at the gene ends were 3 bases for V and 0 bases for J; bases not matched to a gene: 6. The CDR3 has 17 residues.

This chain's CDR3 is CAWSVEGVTYEQYF. The DNA for the CDR3 is TGTGCCTGGAGTGTAGAAGGGGTGACCTACGAGCAGTACTTC. This chain links TRBV30 with TRBJ2-7; D is possibly TRBD1 (5 bases). Trimming left V 0 bases short and J 2 bases short, with 11 bases between. CDR1 GTSNPN and CDR2 SVGIG come from the germline V gene (reference sequence). The CDR3 extends over 14 amino acids.

V is TRBV2 and J is TRBJ2-7; D remains ambiguous. The CDR3 loop spans 13 amino acids. The V end was cut by 5 bases, the J end by 3 bases, with 11 bases between. Germline CDR1 is SNHLY and CDR2 is FYNNEI. CDR3 region: CASSPGPDYEQYF. As DNA, the CDR3 is TGTGCCAGCAGTCCTGGGCCTGACTACGAGCAGTACTTC.

The rearrangement joins TRBV24-1 to TRBJ1-4; no definite D call. Deletions cut 3 bases from V and 5 bases from J, with 15 bases between. In germline, CDR1 is KGHDR, CDR2 SFDVKD. The CDR3 covers 16 residues. The CDR3 is CATSDGLGIENEKLFF. CDR3 nucleotides: TGTGCCACCAGTGATGGCCTTGGGATTGAGAATGAAAAACTGTTTTTT.

The chain has TRBV7-2 and TRBJ2-3; D assignment may be TRBD1 or TRBD2 (5 bases each). Germline V gives CDR1 SGHTA, CDR2 FQGNSA. The CDR3 length is 14 residues. V was pared by 4 bases and J by 6 bases, with 14 bases between. CDR3 region: CASSWLRGADTQYF. The CDR3 DNA reads TGTGCCAGCAGCTGGCTGAGGGGAGCGGATACGCAGTATTTT.

The sample holds one count of this clone. The rearrangement uses TRBV15 and TRBJ1-3; TRBD1 might be the D (5 bases). CDR1 LNHNV and CDR2 YYDKDF come from the germline V gene (reference sequence). Trimming took off 3 bases at V and 1 base at J, with 10 bases between the two ends. The CDR3 extends over 15 amino acids. The CDR3 nucleotides are TGTGCCACCAGCAGGGGGACCGCTTCTGGAAACACCATATATTTT. Its translation is CATSRGTASGNTIYF.

This sequence joins TRBV6-5 and TRBJ1-6; possible D gene TRBD1, 5 bases. The germline V gene has CDR1 MNHEY and CDR2 SVGAGI. The CDR3 totals 13 residues. V was pared by 2 bases and J by 9 bases, with 8 bases between. CDR3: CASSYGAPSPLHF. The CDR3 bases are TGTGCCAGCAGTTACGGGGCCCCTTCACCCCTCCACTTT.

V gene TRBV7-2 combines with J gene TRBJ2-7, with 8 positions matching TRBD2. V dropped 8 bases and J dropped 0; count of bases not matched to a gene: 6. The length of the CDR3 is 14 residues. The germline V gene has CDR1 SGHTA and CDR2 FQGNSA. This CDR3 is CASLSGTSSYEQYF. DNA for the CDR3: TGTGCCAGCCTTAGCGGGACCAGCTCCTACGAGCAGTACTTC.

In this sample, this clone is medium-sized. The chain links TRBV11-3 to TRBJ2-7; 10 nucleotides match TRBD1. Per the germline V gene, CDR1 is SGHNT and CDR2 is YENEEA. The J segment lost 4 bases and the V segment lost 4 bases, leaving 7 bases of the junction unmatched. The length of the CDR3 is 15 residues. CDR3 in amino acids: CASSSGQGDSYEQYF. DNA of the CDR3: TGTGCCAGCAGCTCCGGACAGGGGGACTCATACGAGCAGTACTTC.

The J gene is TRBJ1-5, the V gene TRBV7-2; 8 bases fit TRBD1. Losses at the gene ends were 5 bases for V and 3 bases for J; bases not matched to a gene: 6. The CDR3 spans 15 residues. Germline-derived CDR1 and CDR2 are SGHTA and FQGNSA. The CDR3 DNA reads TGTGCCAGCAGCAAGGACAGGGCTTACAATCAGCCCCAGCATTTT. Its translation: CASSKDRAYNQPQHF.

V gene TRBV12-5 combines with J gene TRBJ2-2; the match to TRBD1 covers 11 bases. After removal of 2 bases from V and 7 bases from J, the junction contained 9 bases not matched to a gene. The germline gives CDR1 LGHNT, CDR2 FRNRAP. The CDR3 runs 17 residues. Here the CDR3 DNA reads TGTGCTAGTGGTTTGCGGACAGGGGGCGAAACTAACGGGGAGCTGTTTTTT. Protein product: CASGLRTGGETNGELFF.

The gene calls are TRBV6-2 or TRBV6-3 and TRBJ2-3; 12 bases are shared with TRBD2. There are 16 residues in the CDR3. Germline CDR1 MNHEY, CDR2 SVGEGT. Trimming removed 5 bases from V and 3 bases from J; junction bases left unmatched: 6. Here the CDR3 DNA reads TGTGCCAGCAGTACGGGACTAGCGGGTGGTACAGATACGCAGTATTTT. Its protein product is CASSTGLAGGTDTQYF.

The chain carries TRBV5-6 and TRBJ2-3, with 10 nucleotides matching TRBD2. The trim removed 5 bases at V and 10 bases at J, leaving 4 bases unmatched. Germline CDR1 is SGHDT and CDR2 is YYEEEE. This CDR3 contains 12 residues. The chain's CDR3 is CASSPGLAAQYF. The CDR3 bases are TGTGCCAGCAGTCCCGGACTAGCGGCGCAGTATTTT.

The rearrangement joins TRBV7-9 to TRBJ2-7, with 11 nucleotides matching TRBD2. Germline V CDR1 and CDR2: SEHNR, FQNEAQ (reference sequence). Germline trimming cut 1 base from V and 2 bases from J; bases unmatched to any gene: 4. The CDR3 has 16 amino acids. Here the CDR3 reads CASSLGLAGLAYEQYF. CDR3 in DNA: TGTGCCAGCAGCTTAGGACTAGCGGGATTAGCCTACGAGCAGTACTTC.

The V gene is TRBV5-1, the J gene TRBJ2-1; 8 nucleotides agree with TRBD1. Unmatched junction bases numbered 9, after V lost 0 bases and J lost 7 bases. This CDR3 has 16 residues. Germline V gene sequence: CDR1 SGHRS, CDR2 YFSETQ. CDR3 bases: TGCGCCAGCAGCTTGGATGGACAGGGTTTGTGGAATGAGCAGTTCTTC. It translates to CASSLDGQGLWNEQFF.

V usage is TRBV3-1 (or the pseudogene TRBV3-2) and J usage is TRBJ2-7; TRBD2 matches 8 bases. The CDR3 runs to 15 residues. Germline-derived CDR1 and CDR2 are LGHDT and YNNKEL (reference sequence). V was pared by 1 base and J by 0 bases, with 2 bases of the junction left unmatched. The CDR3 DNA sequence: TGTGCCAGCAGCCAAGCTAGCGGGCGCTCCTACGAGCAGTACTTC. Residues: CASSQASGRSYEQYF.

This sequence joins TRBV7-2 and TRBJ1-4; 9 bases fit TRBD1. J lost 1 base, V lost 1 base, and 4 bases had no gene match. Germline CDR1 and CDR2: SGHTA and FQGNSA. CDR3 size: 17 residues. The CDR3 DNA reads as TGTGCCAGCAGCTTAGGACAGGGGGTTGGAACTAATGAAAAACTGTTTTTT. Translation: CASSLGQGVGTNEKLFF.

The genes are TRBV9 and TRBJ1-4, with 11 bases aligning to TRBD1. The ends lost 4 bases at V and 8 bases at J; junction bases unmatched: 10. CDR1 is SGDLS and CDR2 is YYNGEE in the germline V gene. This CDR3 is 16 amino acids long. CDR3: CASSSGQGALIEKLFF. As DNA, the CDR3 is TGTGCCAGCAGCTCCGGACAGGGGGCATTAATAGAAAAACTGTTTTTT.

The chain joins TRBV7-2 to TRBJ1-4; D gene uncertain. With 5 bases removed from V and 5 bases from J, the gap between germline ends came to 9 bases. The CDR3 sequence is 13 residues long. The germline gives CDR1 SGHTA, CDR2 FQGNSA. The CDR3 loop is CASSIQRNEKLFF. The CDR3 DNA is TGTGCCAGCAGCATCCAGAGAAATGAAAAACTGTTTTTT.

J is TRBJ1-2 and V is TRBV7-2, with D possibly being TRBD1 (6 bases). Deletions cut 5 bases from V and 3 bases from J, with 13 bases between. Germline CDR1 reads SGHTA; CDR2 reads FQGNSA. This CDR3 is 14 amino acids long. CDR3 amino acids: CASSPTRGDYGYTF. CDR3 DNA sequence: TGTGCCAGCAGCCCCACGAGGGGGGACTATGGCTACACCTTC.

This clone was recorded only once. The chain links TRBV25-1 to TRBJ2-5; 8 bases are shared with TRBD2. Germline assignment: CDR1 MGHDK and CDR2 SYGVNS. The junction had 14 bases not matched to a gene; V was cut back by 4 bases and J by 1 base. There are 18 residues in the CDR3. DNA for the CDR3: TGTGCCAGCAGTGTTCTAGCGGGCAAAGGGGGGCCCCAAGAGACCCAGTACTTC. It codes for CASSVLAGKGGPQETQYF.

This clone turned up a few times. The J gene is TRBJ1-2, the V gene TRBV6-6; D uncertain. The CDR3 totals 14 residues. V lost 0 bases and J lost 3, with 8 bases in between. Germline V gives CDR1 MNHNY, CDR2 SVGAGI (reference sequence). CDR3 DNA: TGTGCCAGCAGTTACTCTCAGCTTGACTATGGCTACACCTTC. This encodes CASSYSQLDYGYTF.